This T cell receptor (beta chain) stems from a study of blood T cell repertoires in COVID-19. Turning to the study itself: Samples taken during acute and convalescent COVID-19 were collected in the United States, Italy and Spain. PBMCs, B-cell-depleted T cells, or T cells provided the cDNA or gDNA that made up the material.

Per the authors' pipeline: Reference gene primers were amplified, and this amplification served to estimate nucleated cell counts. Here immunoSEQ multiplex PCR was the method, and the copy in TCRdb shows in-frame clones only, minus some. The DNA was the basis for D and trimming; V, J and clone size are from that table. The profile covers some 190,000 clones, with around 84% appearing a single time and roughly a fifth taken by the ten largest. The CDR3 consists of 15 residues. Trimming removed 5 bases from V and 10 bases from J, with 21 bases in between. Germline V gene data show CDR1 as SGHAT and CDR2 as FQNNGV.

Sequenced input: peripheral blood. J is TRBJ1-3 and V is TRBV11-2; the D is unclear. The TCR originated in a human donor in a cohort sampled during active COVID-19. The CDR3 protein is CASSQSIRPEITIYF. Written as DNA, the CDR3 is TGTGCCAGCAGCCAAAGTATACGCCCCGAGATAACCATATATTTT.